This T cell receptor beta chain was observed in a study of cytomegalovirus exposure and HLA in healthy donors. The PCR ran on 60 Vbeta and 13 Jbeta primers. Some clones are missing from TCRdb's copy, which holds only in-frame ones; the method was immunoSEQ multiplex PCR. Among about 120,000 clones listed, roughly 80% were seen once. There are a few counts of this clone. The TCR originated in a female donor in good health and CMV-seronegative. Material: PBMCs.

DNA for the CDR3: TGTGCCAGCAGTTTCGGGGGGACTGACACCGGGGAGCTGTTTTTT. Its translation is CASSFGGTDTGELFF. The chain combines TRBV28 with TRBJ2-2; 7 bases fit TRBD2. The CDR3 length is 15 residues. J was trimmed by 3 bases and V by 3 bases; bases with no gene match: 4. Germline V gene data show CDR1 as MDHEN and CDR2 as SYDVKM.